These 20 T cell receptor beta chains were all obtained from the same sample, sequenced in a study of long-term antiretroviral therapy in people with HIV (dated by TCRdb to 2021 to 2024). The immunoSEQ hsTCRB v3.0 assay was used at survey level resolution to sequence the TRB variable region. TCRdb took over this immuneACCESS table, retaining in-frame rearrangements with V and J assigned. Such tables are incomplete; in checked studies, under half of the missing clones stem from an unresolved V gene, and the remainder is unexplained. This sample has roughly 30,000 clones in its table, and approximately 81% of those were observed once. The ten most abundant clones make up 7% to 9.5% of the sample. The material sequenced was unsorted PBMCs, taken about 5 years after starting antiretroviral therapy. These receptors were obtained from a man aged 35-49 years with HIV.

This chain uses TRBV9 with TRBJ1-2; TRBD1 matches at 7 bases. Looked up from germline, CDR1 is SGDLS and CDR2 is YYNGEE. The CDR3 extends over 15 amino acids. V was clipped by 4 bases and J by 0 bases; unmatched bases: 6. The CDR3 reads CASSSGTAPNYGYTF. Here the CDR3 DNA reads TGTGCCAGCAGCTCTGGGACAGCTCCTAACTATGGCTACACCTTC. Full variable domain (missing parts from reference TRBV9 and TRBJ1-2): DSGVTQTPKHLITATGQRVTLRCSPRSGDLSVYWYQQSLDQGLQFLIQYYNGEERAKGNILERFSAQQFPDLHSELNLSSLELGDSALYFCASSSGTAPNYGYTFGSGTRLTVV.

This clone was found once. V and J are TRBV11-2 and TRBJ2-5; 7 bases fit TRBD2. The CDR3 is made up of 15 amino acids. Unmatched junction bases numbered 8, after V lost 5 bases and J lost 2 bases. In germline, CDR1 is SGHAT, CDR2 FQNNGV. In DNA, the CDR3 is TGTGCCAGCAGCCCCATAGCGGGCACGCAAGAGACCCAGTACTTC. Protein sequence: CASSPIAGTQETQYF.

A word on this clone: The junction differs from germline at one of its ends, possibly a read error. The CDR3 DNA follows: TGTGCCAGCAGTTTAGCTACAGGGTACCAAGAGACCCAGTACTTC. Translating gives CASSLATGYQETQYF. The chain couples TRBV7-9 to TRBJ2-5; weak D call: TRBD1 (6 bases). Per the germline V gene, CDR1 is SEHNR and CDR2 is FQNEAQ (reference sequence). This CDR3 has 15 amino acids.

The V and J genes are TRBV6-5 and TRBJ1-1, with 7 positions matching TRBD1. Trimming at V came to 6 bases and at J to 4 bases, leaving 5 bases not matched to a gene. The CDR3 has 13 residues. Germline loops: CDR1 MNHEY, CDR2 SVGAGI. The CDR3 spells CASSDRARTEAFF. CDR3 sequence (DNA): TGTGCCAGCAGCGACAGGGCGCGCACTGAAGCTTTCTTT.

By frequency in the sample, this clone is large. This rearrangement joins TRBV6-6 to TRBJ2-5, with D maybe TRBD1 (7 bases). V lost 7 bases and J 7 bases, leaving 10 bases between the germline ends. This CDR3 has 11 residues. The germline V gene encodes CDR1 MNHNY and CDR2 SVGAGI (reference sequence). The CDR3 loop is CASTQGGTQYF. CDR3 coding DNA: TGTGCCAGCACCCAGGGGGGGACCCAGTACTTC.

This clone was seen more than once but under ten times. J is TRBJ1-2 and V is TRBV6-4; D not resolved. Germline CDR1 MRHNA, CDR2 SNTAGT. V was shortened by 5 bases and J by 7 bases, with 14 bases between the two germline ends. This CDR3 is 13 amino acids long. CDR3 DNA sequence: TGTGCCAGCAGTCGTGAAAAGGGCGTTGGCTACACCTTC. Its translation is CASSREKGVGYTF.

V and J are TRBV28 and TRBJ2-5, with 7 bases fitting TRBD2. The CDR3 contains 15 residues. Germline V gene data show CDR1 as MDHEN and CDR2 as SYDVKM. The V and J ends lost 6 bases and 2 bases, in that order; junction bases with no gene match: 9. CDR3: CASREPGTKQETQYF. CDR3 sequence (DNA): TGTGCCAGCAGGGAACCCGGGACTAAACAAGAGACCCAGTACTTC.

The chain links TRBV15 to TRBJ1-1, with TRBD1 identical over 7 bases. Germline CDR1 reads LNHNV; CDR2 reads YYDKDF (reference sequence). The CDR3 length is 13 residues. V lost 5 bases and J lost 10; bases outside the gene matches: 10. CDR3 DNA: TGTGCCACCAGCTTAGGGACAGCGCCGACAGCTTTCTTT. Amino acid sequence: CATSLGTAPTAFF.

The table lists this clone with a count of one. The J gene is TRBJ1-4, the V gene TRBV5-5; a weak D match, TRBD1 (5 bases). The germline V gene has CDR1 SGHKS and CDR2 YYEKEE (reference sequence). The CDR3 runs to 13 residues. The V and J ends lost 4 bases and 3 bases respectively, with 7 bases between them. DNA of the CDR3: TGTGCCAGCAGCAAGGGACCTAATGAAAAACTGTTTTTT. It is translated as CASSKGPNEKLFF.

The chain recombines TRBV5-8 with TRBJ1-1; D remains ambiguous. Germline-derived CDR1 and CDR2 are SGHTS and YDEGEE. This CDR3 comprises 13 residues. V lost 1 base, J lost 7 bases, and 11 bases lay in between. This CDR3 is CASSLRLESEAFF. DNA for the CDR3: TGTGCCAGCAGCTTGCGCCTAGAGAGTGAAGCTTTCTTT.

The chain couples TRBV30 to TRBJ1-2; D possibly corresponds to TRBD1 (6 bases). The ends were cut back, 8 bases at V and 7 bases at J, with 26 bases in the middle. The CDR3 is 15 amino acids. Germline V gene sequence: CDR1 GTSNPN, CDR2 SVGIG (reference sequence). The chain's CDR3 is CATFGGQGPNVGYTF. The DNA of the CDR3 is TGTGCCACTTTCGGGGGCCAGGGGCCAAATGTTGGCTACACCTTC.

This rearrangement joins TRBV7-9 to TRBJ1-2; no reliable D call. The germline V and J ends were trimmed by 1 base and 2 bases, with 5 bases remaining between them. CDR1 SEHNR and CDR2 FQNEAQ come from the germline V gene (reference sequence). CDR3 size: 13 residues. This chain's CDR3 is CASSLELNYGYTF. Written as DNA, the CDR3 is TGTGCCAGCAGCTTAGAACTGAACTATGGCTACACCTTC.

The CDR3 nucleotides read TGTGCCAGTAGTATTCCAGCTAGCGGGGGGGCTGATGAGCAGTTCTTC. This sequence encodes CASSIPASGGADEQFF. The chain recombines TRBV19 with TRBJ2-1; 12 nucleotides agree with TRBD2. The CDR3 sequence is 16 residues long. V was clipped by 3 bases and J by 8 bases; unmatched bases: 8. Germline values: CDR1 LNHDA, CDR2 SQIVND (reference sequence).

The chain has TRBV5-1 and TRBJ2-3, with TRBD2 identical over 8 bases. Losses at the gene ends were 0 bases for V and 7 bases for J; bases not matched to a gene: 4. The CDR3 runs to 14 residues. The germline CDR1 and CDR2 sequences are SGHRS and YFSETQ. The CDR3 protein is CASSLGTSRNTQYF. Here the CDR3 DNA reads TGCGCCAGCAGCTTGGGGACTAGCCGTAATACGCAGTATTTT.

V gene TRBV7-2 combines with J gene TRBJ1-4, with 7 bases fitting TRBD1. This CDR3 is 15 amino acids long. J was trimmed by 7 bases and V by 5 bases; bases with no gene match: 10. Germline lookup yields CDR1 SGHTA and CDR2 FQGNSA. For the CDR3, the DNA is TGTGCCAGCAGCCCGTCGCGACAGGGTGTTGAAAAACTGTTTTTT. This sequence encodes CASSPSRQGVEKLFF.

Here the CDR3 reads CASSIDWAVLGYGYTF. The DNA for the CDR3 is TGTGCCAGTAGTATAGATTGGGCAGTCCTCGGCTATGGCTACACCTTC. The V call is TRBV19, the J call TRBJ1-2, with D uncertain. Germline lookup yields CDR1 LNHDA and CDR2 SQIVND (reference sequence). CDR3 size: 16 residues. V was shortened by 0 bases and J by 4 bases, with 15 bases between the two germline ends.

This sequence joins TRBV18 and TRBJ1-6; D perhaps matches TRBD1 (6 bases). Germline V gives CDR1 KGHSH, CDR2 LQKENI. Trimming removed 6 bases at V and 7 bases at J, with 19 bases between. The CDR3 spans 16 residues. In DNA form, the CDR3 reads TGTGCCAGCTCTCCCCTACCGGGACACCCCAATTCACCCCTCCACTTT. As protein: CASSPLPGHPNSPLHF.

This chain connects TRBV10-1 to TRBJ1-1; maybe TRBD1 (6 bases). V dropped 3 bases and J dropped 0 bases, with 14 bases sitting between them. Germline V gene data show CDR1 as WNHNN and CDR2 as SYGVQD (reference sequence). The CDR3 has 16 amino acids. The CDR3 loop is CASSERVGALNTEAFF. CDR3 nucleotide sequence: TGCGCCAGCAGTGAACGAGTGGGGGCCCTGAACACTGAAGCTTTCTTT.

The CDR3 region has the DNA TGTGCCAGCAGAGGCATAGATCCTTACACGCTCTTGAACACTGAAGCTTTCTTT. Protein: CASRGIDPYTLLNTEAFF. V usage is TRBV25-1 and J usage is TRBJ1-1, with D unclear. CDR1 MGHDK and CDR2 SYGVNS come from the germline V gene. CDR3 length: 18 amino acids. Trimming took 6 bases from V and 0 from J, leaving 23 bases between them. The full variable domain, its missing parts supplied by reference TRBV25-1 and TRBJ1-1, is EADIYQTPRYLVIGTGKKITLECSQTMGHDKMYWYQQDPGMELHLIHYSYGVNSTEKGDLSSESTVSRIRTEHFPLTLESARPSHTSQYLCASRGIDPYTLLNTEAFFGQGTRLTVV.

The chain carries TRBV25-1 and TRBJ1-2; D gene ambiguous. The V and J ends lost 8 bases and 2 bases respectively, with 12 bases between them. The CDR3 extends over 13 amino acids. Germline V gene data show CDR1 as MGHDK and CDR2 as SYGVNS. CDR3 amino acids: CASGFGSNYGYTF. DNA of the CDR3: TGTGCCAGCGGTTTTGGCAGCAACTATGGCTACACCTTC.